The rows below give T cell receptor beta chains drawn from one sample of a study of T cell responses to AZD1222 COVID-19 vaccine. The assay was immunoSEQ multiplex PCR, and TCRdb's table has in-frame clones only and misses some. The sample contains 100,000 to 150,000 clones, about 92% of which appear only once. Material: peripheral blood, obtained on day 0 of AZD1222 vaccination. The receptors come from an adult in good health. Both conserved end residues are part of each CDR3. The order of the fields is V gene, CDR3 protein.

TRBV6-5 CASSATGNQPQHF
TRBV28 CASRQEQGFLYEQYF
TRBV29-1 CSVVRGNYGYTF
TRBV5-1 CASSPLPGARSGNTIYF
TRBV4-2 CASSQAAREVYEQYF
TRBV19 CASSIVGANGELFF
TRBV7-9 CASSHYLNTEAFF
TRBV6-6 CASSPKTDRGRYGYTF
TRBV29-1 CSVGRGSGKVNEQFF
TRBV11-2 CASRQGSLRTDTEAFF
TRBV5-5 CASRQGLILTYEQYF
TRBV2 CASKPKTGTGRYNEQFF
TRBV6-2/TRBV6-3 CASSYTPGEQFF
TRBV5-6 CASSLSRGAGELFF
TRBV7-9 CASSPRQDPYEQYF
TRBV28 CASTQQGWDTEAFF
TRBV4-1 CASSPPGQGPKGYTF
TRBV7-9 CASSLVVGGYTF
TRBV6-2/TRBV6-3 CASSYRTLTEAFF
TRBV5-1 CASSLARQGYNEQFF
TRBV2 CASSLTSGKGEQYF
TRBV6-4 CASRSGRFTTNEKLFF
TRBV20-1 CSASDLAGGLQGQETQYF
TRBV6-5 CASRNRDYYEQYF
TRBV3-1/TRBV3-2 CASSQYPGSNSPLHF
TRBV6-5 CASNLIWGSSYEQYF
TRBV6-6 CASSLLRPPVYEQYF
TRBV7-8 CASSFLRDSNQPQHF
TRBV3-1/TRBV3-2 CASRPGLAGVGTGELFF
TRBV24-1 CATSDAGGDGYTF
TRBV15 CATSENRNYGYTF
TRBV28 CASSRTGLLIYNEQFF
TRBV5-1 CASTESAYSHEQYF
TRBV24-1 CATSDPQGRVVLNTEAFF
TRBV3-1/TRBV3-2 CASSLTAGVDGYTF
TRBV28 CASSSPGGRPNSPLHF
TRBV5-6 CASSLASGGFTEAFF
TRBV13 CASSRIGWGSASTDTQYF
TRBV18 CASSPQGSSDGYTF
TRBV6-5 CASSSAGHGNEKLFF
TRBV11-1 CASSLPDWGQYF
TRBV27 CASRTDGGSGQPQHF
TRBV6-6 CASNGQVDLYGYTF
TRBV29-1 CSVGMLGGFVF
TRBV6-5 CASSRGRAQFF
TRBV3-1/TRBV3-2 CASSRIGQGGQYF